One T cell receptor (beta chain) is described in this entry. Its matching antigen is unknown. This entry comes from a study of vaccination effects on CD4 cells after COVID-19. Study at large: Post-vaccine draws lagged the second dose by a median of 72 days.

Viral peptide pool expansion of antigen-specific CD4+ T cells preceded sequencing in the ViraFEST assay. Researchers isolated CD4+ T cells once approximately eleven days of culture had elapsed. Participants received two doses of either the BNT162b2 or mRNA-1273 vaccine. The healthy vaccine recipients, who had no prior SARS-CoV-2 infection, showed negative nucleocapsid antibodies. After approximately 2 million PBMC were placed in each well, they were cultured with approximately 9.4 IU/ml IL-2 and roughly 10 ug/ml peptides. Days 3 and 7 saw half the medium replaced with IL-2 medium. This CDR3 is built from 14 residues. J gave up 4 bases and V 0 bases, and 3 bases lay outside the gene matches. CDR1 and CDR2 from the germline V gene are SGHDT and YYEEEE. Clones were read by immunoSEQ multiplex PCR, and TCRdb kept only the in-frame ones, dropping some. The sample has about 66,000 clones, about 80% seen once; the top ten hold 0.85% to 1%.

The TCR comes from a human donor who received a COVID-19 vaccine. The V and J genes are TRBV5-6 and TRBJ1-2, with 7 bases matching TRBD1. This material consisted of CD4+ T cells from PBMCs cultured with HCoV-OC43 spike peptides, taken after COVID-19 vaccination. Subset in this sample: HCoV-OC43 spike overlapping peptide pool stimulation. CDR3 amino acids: CASSLVQGSYGYTF. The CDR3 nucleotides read TGTGCCAGCAGCTTGGTACAGGGGTCCTATGGCTACACCTTC.